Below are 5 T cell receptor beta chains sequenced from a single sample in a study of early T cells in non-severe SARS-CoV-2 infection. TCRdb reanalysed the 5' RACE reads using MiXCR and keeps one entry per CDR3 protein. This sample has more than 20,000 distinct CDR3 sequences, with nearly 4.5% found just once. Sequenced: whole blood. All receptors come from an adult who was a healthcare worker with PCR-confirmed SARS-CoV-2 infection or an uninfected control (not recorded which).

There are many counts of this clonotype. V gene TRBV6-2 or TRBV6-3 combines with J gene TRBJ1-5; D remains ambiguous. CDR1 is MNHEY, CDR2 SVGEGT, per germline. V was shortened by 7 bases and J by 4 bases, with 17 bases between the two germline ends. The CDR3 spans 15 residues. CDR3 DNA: TGTGCCAGCACCCCTGACACCCGTTATAATCAGCCCCAGCATTTT. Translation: CASTPDTRYNQPQHF.

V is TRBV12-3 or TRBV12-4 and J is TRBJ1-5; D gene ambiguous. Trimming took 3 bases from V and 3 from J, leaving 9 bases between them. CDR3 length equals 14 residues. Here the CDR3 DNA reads TGTGCCAGCAGTTTTTCGGCTTACAATCAGCCCCAGCATTTT. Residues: CASSFSAYNQPQHF.

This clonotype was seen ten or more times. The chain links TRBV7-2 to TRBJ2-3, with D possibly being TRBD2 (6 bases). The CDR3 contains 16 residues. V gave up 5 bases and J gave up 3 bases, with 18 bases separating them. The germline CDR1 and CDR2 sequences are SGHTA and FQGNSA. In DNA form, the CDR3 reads TGTGCCAGCAGCCCCTCGGTGGCCCGGGGGACAGATACGCAGTATTTT. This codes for CASSPSVARGTDTQYF.

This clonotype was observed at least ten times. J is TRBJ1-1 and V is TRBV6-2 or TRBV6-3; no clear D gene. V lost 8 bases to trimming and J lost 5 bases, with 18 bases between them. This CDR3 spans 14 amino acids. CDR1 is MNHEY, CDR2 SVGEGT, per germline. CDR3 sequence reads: CASVWTRYGTEAFF. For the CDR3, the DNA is TGTGCCAGCGTCTGGACCCGGTACGGGACTGAAGCTTTCTTT.

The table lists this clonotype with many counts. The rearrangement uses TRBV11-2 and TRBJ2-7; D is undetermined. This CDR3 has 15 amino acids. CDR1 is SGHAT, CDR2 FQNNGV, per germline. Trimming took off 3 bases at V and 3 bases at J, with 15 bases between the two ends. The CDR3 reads CASSFLYDKIYEQYF. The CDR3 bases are TGTGCCAGCAGCTTTTTGTACGACAAAATCTACGAGCAGTACTTC.